A selection of T cell receptor beta chains follows, all from one sample in a study of CD8 T cells in ankylosing spondylitis. TCRdb itself ran the 5' RACE reads through MiXCR, one entry per CDR3 protein. This sample has fewer than 250,000 distinct CDR3 sequences, with roughly a tenth found just once. Sequencing input: blood, either unsorted or a sorted T cell fraction (not recorded which). The receptors come from a male donor with ankylosing spondylitis or in good health (not recorded which). Each CDR3 is given with its conserved first and last residue. D genes are given only for firm matches. Part of the rows lack a size; the others show once, few, many or a class for expanded clones.

>many|NA|TRBV5-1|TRBJ2-1
CASSSAVDNEQFF
TGCGCCAGCAGCTCCGCAGTTGACAATGAGCAGTTCTTC
>once|TRBD2|TRBV7-2|TRBJ2-2
CASSPSGTGGPSGELFF
TGTGCCAGCAGCCCGTCCGGGACGGGGGGGCCATCCGGGGAGCTGTTTTTT
>few|NA|TRBV6-5|TRBJ2-2
CASSFHIGGTGELFF
TGTGCCAGCAGTTTCCACATTGGGGGAACCGGGGAGCTGTTTTTT
>many|NA|TRBV20-1|TRBJ2-5
CSASMSSQETQYF
TGCAGTGCTAGCATGTCTAGCCAAGAGACCCAGTACTTC
>many|NA|TRBV7-8|TRBJ2-5
CASSWASGGYQETQYF
TGTGCCAGCAGCTGGGCTTCGGGGGGCTACCAAGAGACCCAGTACTTC
>NA|NA|TRBV5-1|TRBJ1-1
CASSLVGRGTEAFF
TGCGCCAGCAGCTTGGTAGGCAGGGGCACTGAAGCTTTCTTT
>many|TRBD1|TRBV11-2|TRBJ1-1
CASSSDRGEEAFF
TGTGCCAGCAGCTCTGACAGGGGTGAAGAAGCTTTCTTT
>many|TRBD1|TRBV6-1|TRBJ2-2
CASRTGGTGVIGELFF
TGTGCCAGCCGCACCGGGGGGACAGGGGTAATCGGGGAGCTGTTTTTT
>NA|TRBD2|TRBV3-1|TRBJ2-3
CASSQHGLAGNTDTQYF
TGTGCCAGCAGCCAACACGGGCTAGCGGGGAACACAGATACGCAGTATTTT
>NA|TRBD2|TRBV20-1|TRBJ2-1
CSARAASGGVGSYNEQFF
TGCAGTGCTAGAGCTGCTAGCGGGGGGGTGGGATCCTACAATGAGCAGTTCTTC
>many|NA|TRBV28|TRBJ1-4
CASSLSGATNEKLFF
TGTGCCAGCAGTTTATCAGGAGCAACTAATGAAAAACTGTTTTTT
>few|TRBD1|TRBV5-5|TRBJ1-2
CASSRDRVGGYTF
TGTGCCAGCAGCAGGGACAGGGTAGGAGGCTACACCTTC
>many|NA|TRBV20-1|TRBJ2-5
CSASGEAKAETQYF
TGCAGTGCTAGCGGGGAGGCCAAGGCGGAGACCCAGTACTTC
>NA|NA|TRBV28|TRBJ2-7
CASSLGRGEFSSSYEQYF
TGTGCCAGCAGTTTGGGACGAGGGGAATTCTCCAGCTCCTACGAGCAGTACTTC
>few|TRBD1|TRBV20-1|TRBJ1-5
CSAITGDASNQPQHF
TGCAGTGCTATTACAGGGGATGCGAGCAATCAGCCCCAGCATTTT
>many|NA|TRBV27|TRBJ2-2
CASRPVYGELFF
TGTGCCAGCAGACCGGTTTACGGGGAGCTGTTTTTT
>many|TRBD1|TRBV12-3/TRBV12-4|TRBJ1-4
CASSSDRGGNEKLFF
TGTGCCAGCAGTTCAGACAGGGGAGGAAATGAAAAACTGTTTTTT
>many|TRBD2|TRBV2|TRBJ2-1
CASRGRTSGGDEQFF
TGTGCCAGCAGGGGTAGGACTAGCGGGGGGGATGAGCAGTTCTTC
>many|NA|TRBV12-3/TRBV12-4|TRBJ1-4
CASSLHRSDEKLFF
TGTGCCAGCAGTTTACACAGGTCTGATGAAAAACTGTTTTTT
>few|NA|TRBV5-5|TRBJ2-1
CASRVRDQNNEQFF
TGTGCCAGCAGAGTCCGGGACCAGAACAATGAGCAGTTCTTC
>few|NA|TRBV5-5|TRBJ2-7
CASSFSRGSGEQYF
TGTGCCAGCAGCTTTTCCAGGGGTAGCGGCGAGCAGTACTTC
>many|TRBD1|TRBV2|TRBJ1-5
CASNSAEGAGNQPQHF
TGTGCCAGCAACTCGGCCGAGGGGGCAGGCAATCAGCCCCAGCATTTT
>many|NA|TRBV7-2|TRBJ1-1
CASSLEPASHLNTEAFF
TGTGCCAGCAGCTTAGAGCCGGCCTCACATTTGAACACTGAAGCTTTCTTT
>NA|NA|TRBV12-3/TRBV12-4|TRBJ2-1
CASRLGLAGAEQFF
TGTGCCAGCAGACTCGGACTCGCCGGGGCTGAGCAGTTCTTC
>many|NA|TRBV20-1|TRBJ2-3
CSARLGRDLTDTQYF
TGCAGTGCTAGGTTAGGACGCGACCTCACAGATACGCAGTATTTT
>many|NA|TRBV5-1|TRBJ2-5
CASGLPRAQETQYF
TGCGCCAGCGGATTACCCCGGGCTCAAGAGACCCAGTACTTC
>NA|TRBD1|TRBV5-1|TRBJ2-7
CASSFGTGDVYEQYF
TGCGCCAGCAGCTTCGGGACAGGGGATGTATACGAGCAGTACTTC
>NA|NA|TRBV2|TRBJ2-1
CASIDVKQTIYNEQFF
TGTGCCAGCATTGACGTGAAACAGACAATCTACAATGAGCAGTTCTTC
>many|NA|TRBV12-3/TRBV12-4|TRBJ1-2
CASRRAGGASGYTF
TGTGCCAGCCGGCGTGCGGGCGGGGCCTCTGGCTACACCTTC
>many|TRBD2|TRBV28|TRBJ2-5
CASNPGGGIETQYF
TGTGCCAGCAACCCGGGGGGAGGTATAGAGACCCAGTACTTC
>NA|NA|TRBV5-6|TRBJ2-5
CASSLDAGHGETQYF
TGTGCCAGCAGCTTGGATGCGGGTCATGGGGAGACCCAGTACTTC
>NA|NA|TRBV12-3/TRBV12-4|TRBJ2-6
CASSFFRGSSGANVLTF
TGTGCCAGCAGTTTCTTCCGGGGGAGCTCTGGGGCCAACGTCCTGACTTTC
>many|NA|TRBV12-3/TRBV12-4|TRBJ1-5
CASSSQQDPRGQPQHF
TGTGCCAGCAGTTCCCAACAGGATCCCCGGGGGCAGCCCCAGCATTTT
>many|TRBD1|TRBV20-1|TRBJ1-6
CSAGNTGGRSPLHF
TGCAGTGCTGGTAATACAGGGGGACGTTCACCCCTCCACTTT
>many|TRBD2|TRBV11-2|TRBJ2-1
CASSLDTLAGTLAQFF
TGTGCCAGCAGCTTAGATACGCTAGCGGGGACTCTGGCGCAGTTCTTC
>many|NA|TRBV27|TRBJ2-7
CASRVAQVNYEQYF
TGTGCCAGCCGTGTCGCGCAGGTGAACTACGAGCAGTACTTC
>NA|TRBD1|TRBV6-1|TRBJ1-1
CASSARRSMTGLNTEAFF
TGTGCCAGCAGTGCACGGCGATCCATGACAGGGCTGAACACTGAAGCTTTCTTT
>few|NA|TRBV18|TRBJ2-3
CASSYGEADTQYF
TGTGCCAGCTCGTACGGTGAGGCAGATACGCAGTATTTT
>many|TRBD2|TRBV20-1|TRBJ2-7
CSAREGLAVSYEQYF
TGCAGTGCTAGAGAAGGGCTAGCGGTCTCCTACGAGCAGTACTTC
>few|TRBD1|TRBV5-1|TRBJ1-3
CASSSTTGGLSGNTIYF
TGCGCCAGCAGCTCCACGACAGGGGGCCTCTCTGGAAACACCATATATTTT
>few|NA|TRBV12-3/TRBV12-4|TRBJ1-2
CASGSDRGYYGYTF
TGTGCCAGCGGAAGCGACAGAGGATACTATGGCTACACCTTC
>NA|NA|TRBV7-3|TRBJ2-6
CASSLGGTGANVLTF
TGTGCCAGCAGCTTAGGGGGGACTGGGGCCAACGTCCTGACTTTC
>many|NA|TRBV7-8|TRBJ1-4
CASSLNSGSPNEKLFF
TGTGCCAGCAGCTTAAATAGCGGCAGCCCTAATGAAAAACTGTTTTTT
>many|TRBD2|TRBV20-1|TRBJ2-3
CSATAGDALYTDTQYF
TGCAGTGCTACAGCGGGGGACGCCTTGTACACAGATACGCAGTATTTT
>many|NA|TRBV5-8|TRBJ1-5
CASSLHLTVGQPQHF
TGTGCCAGCAGCTTACACCTGACCGTGGGCCAGCCCCAGCATTTT